Presented here are 28 T cell receptor beta chains from one specimen sequenced in a study of blood T cell repertoires in COVID-19. Assay: immunoSEQ multiplex PCR; the TCRdb copy retains only in-frame clones and omits some. This sample has about 120,000 clones, with around 78% found just once. Sequencing was done on a sample of peripheral blood. The receptors were sampled from a man aged 25 to 40 with acute or convalescent COVID-19.

Details on this clone: A junction boundary mismatches the germline segment, possibly from a read error. The chain uses TRBV7-7 and TRBJ2-1; 8 nucleotides line up with TRBD1. Germline lookup yields CDR1 SSHAT and CDR2 FNYEAQ (reference sequence). The CDR3 loop spans 13 amino acids. CDR3 sequence reads: CASSLGQGHEQFF. For the CDR3, the DNA is TGTGCTAGCAGCTTAGGACAGGGCCATGAGCAGTTCTTC.

The chain couples TRBV4-2 to TRBJ1-4; D gene ambiguous. The CDR3 loop spans 15 amino acids. Germline CDR1 LGHNA, CDR2 YNFKEQ. Trimming removed 1 base from V and 7 bases from J, with 13 bases in between. DNA of the CDR3: TGTGCCAGCAGCCAAGGTGAGACGGAGACTGAAAAACTGTTTTTT. Protein product: CASSQGETETEKLFF.

In its sample, this clone was seen once. This chain connects TRBV4-2 to TRBJ1-3; 7 bases match TRBD1. The V gene's germline CDR1 is LGHNA and CDR2 YNFKEQ. The CDR3 is made up of 15 amino acids. V lost 1 base to trimming and J lost 4 bases; unmatched junction nucleotides: 4. CDR3 nucleotides: TGTGCCAGCAGCCAAGGAAGGGGGCGGGGAAACACCATATATTTT. Translating it yields CASSQGRGRGNTIYF.

The rearrangement joins TRBV7-9 to TRBJ2-5, with D possibly being TRBD2 (6 bases). CDR1 and CDR2 from the germline V gene are SEHNR and FQNEAQ (reference sequence). The V end lost 2 bases, the J end lost 2 bases, and 15 bases lay between the germline ends. This CDR3 has 16 residues. Here the CDR3 DNA reads TGTGCCAGCAGCTTAATCGTGGGAGGAACACAAGAGACCCAGTACTTC. It encodes CASSLIVGGTQETQYF. Drawing the rest from reference TRBV7-9 and TRBJ2-5, the complete variable domain is DTGVSQNPRHKITKRGQNVTFRCDPISEHNRLYWYRQTLGQGPEFLTYFQNEAQLEKSRLLSDRFSAERPKGSFSTLEIQRTEQGDSAMYLCASSLIVGGTQETQYFGPGTRLLVL.

V and J are TRBV21-1 and TRBJ2-2; the D call in the table, TRBD2, was not verified against the DNA. TRBV21-1 counts as a pseudogene. This CDR3 spans 17 amino acids. The DNA of the CDR3 is TGTGCCAGCAGCAAGACTAGCGGGAGAGAGGACACCGGGGAGCTGTTTTTT. As protein: CASSKTSGREDTGELFF.

V and J are TRBV10-2 and TRBJ1-5; TRBD1 matches at 7 bases. Per germline, CDR1 WSHSY and CDR2 SAAADI. This CDR3 is 16 amino acids long. The V and J ends lost 3 bases and 11 bases, in that order; junction bases with no gene match: 16. The CDR3 loop is CASSDSRQGVNPTQHF. CDR3 coding DNA: TGCGCCAGCAGTGATAGTAGGCAGGGGGTAAATCCGACCCAGCATTTT.

The gene calls are TRBV7-2 and TRBJ2-3; D is ambiguous. This CDR3 comprises 13 residues. The ends were cut back, 1 base at V and 8 bases at J, with 10 bases in the middle. Germline V gene sequence: CDR1 SGHTA, CDR2 FQGNSA. This chain's CDR3 is CASSLGGRGTQYF. The DNA of the CDR3 is TGTGCCAGCAGCTTAGGAGGCCGCGGTACGCAGTATTTT.

This rearrangement joins TRBV3-1 (or the pseudogene TRBV3-2) to TRBJ2-5, with 9 nucleotides matching TRBD2. CDR1 is LGHDT, CDR2 YNNKEL, per germline (reference sequence). J gave up 1 base and V 1 base, and 10 bases lay outside the gene matches. This CDR3 is built from 18 residues. Here the CDR3 DNA reads TGTGCCAGCAGCCAAGGTTGGACTAGCGCCCGCCGCCAAGAGACCCAGTACTTC. Amino acid sequence: CASSQGWTSARRQETQYF.

This sequence joins TRBV6-5 and TRBJ2-1, with 8 bases matching TRBD1. This CDR3 is built from 15 residues. Germline trimming cut 6 bases from V and 5 bases from J; bases unmatched to any gene: 9. Germline V gene sequence: CDR1 MNHEY, CDR2 SVGAGI. In nucleotides, the CDR3 is TGTGCCAGCAGCCGGACAGGGAGGAATCACAATGAGCAGTTCTTC. The encoded protein is CASSRTGRNHNEQFF.

The chain recombines TRBV11-2 with TRBJ2-1; 12 bases fit TRBD2. The V segment lost 2 bases and the J segment 7 bases; nucleotides outside the gene matches: 12. CDR1 and CDR2 (germline): SGHAT, FQNNGV. The CDR3 is made up of 18 amino acids. CDR3 sequence: CASSLSSGGAVVRNEQFF. As DNA, the CDR3 is TGTGCCAGCAGCTTATCTAGCGGGGGGGCCGTGGTGAGGAATGAGCAGTTCTTC.

This clone was counted a single time. This rearrangement joins TRBV10-3 to TRBJ2-7, with 9 positions matching TRBD1. The CDR3 contains 13 residues. With 5 bases clipped from V and 12 bases from J, the junction kept 11 bases outside the gene matches. Germline CDR1 ENHRY, CDR2 SYGVKD. The chain's CDR3 is CAISPGQGSSGYF. The CDR3 DNA reads as TGTGCCATCAGTCCGGGACAGGGATCTAGTGGGTACTTC.

The genes are TRBV5-4 and TRBJ2-7; 8 bases are shared with TRBD2. V was pared by 0 bases and J by 0 bases, with 5 bases of the junction left unmatched. The CDR3 extends over 16 amino acids. Per the germline V gene, CDR1 is SGHNT and CDR2 is YYREEE (reference sequence). CDR3 coding DNA: TGTGCCAGCAGCTTGGGGGGCGGGGGGCCCTCCTACGAGCAGTACTTC. Residues: CASSLGGGGPSYEQYF.

V is TRBV19 and J is TRBJ2-1; perhaps TRBD2 as D (7 bases). The CDR3 extends over 14 amino acids. The V end was cut by 1 base, the J end by 5 bases, with 9 bases between. CDR1 and CDR2 (germline): LNHDA, SQIVND (reference sequence). The DNA of the CDR3 is TGTGCCAGTAGTATAGCGGGGGGCGACAATGAGCAGTTCTTC. Residues: CASSIAGGDNEQFF.

This clone was seen more than once but under ten times. The rearrangement joins TRBV10-1 to TRBJ2-3; maybe TRBD1 (5 bases). From germline, CDR1 is WNHNN and CDR2 SYGVQD (reference sequence). The CDR3 totals 17 residues. V lost 3 bases and J lost 0, with 16 bases in between. The CDR3 spells CASSDPRTPTSTDTQYF. CDR3 sequence (DNA): TGCGCCAGCAGTGACCCTCGGACACCGACGAGCACAGATACGCAGTATTTT.

This clone was picked up one time. The rearrangement uses TRBV6-2 or TRBV6-3 and TRBJ2-2; tentatively, D is TRBD1 (6 bases). The CDR3 runs 18 residues. The germline gives CDR1 MNHEY, CDR2 SVGEGT. V gave up 6 bases and J gave up 4 bases, with 24 bases separating them. The CDR3 loop is CASSPLPRPGGLTGELFF. The CDR3 DNA sequence: TGTGCCAGCAGCCCTCTACCACGTCCTGGGGGCCTCACCGGGGAGCTGTTTTTT.

V usage is TRBV9 and J usage is TRBJ2-1; TRBD2 matches at 10 bases. CDR1 is SGDLS, CDR2 YYNGEE, per germline. Trimming at V came to 0 bases and at J to 4 bases, leaving 7 bases not matched to a gene. The CDR3 has 17 amino acids. The chain's CDR3 is CASSVEDSGRFYNEQFF. CDR3 DNA sequence: TGTGCCAGCAGCGTAGAAGATAGCGGGAGGTTTTACAATGAGCAGTTCTTC.

The chain has TRBV5-1 and TRBJ1-4; D is unresolved. Germline lookup yields CDR1 SGHRS and CDR2 YFSETQ. The CDR3 totals 12 residues. Trimming removed 2 bases at V and 10 bases at J, with 9 bases between. This CDR3 is CASSFEGLKLFF. Written as DNA, the CDR3 is TGCGCCAGCAGCTTTGAGGGTTTAAAACTGTTTTTT.

The chain is built from TRBV13 and TRBJ2-3, with 13 bases fitting TRBD2. CDR3 length: 16 residues. The germline V gene encodes CDR1 PRHDT and CDR2 FYEKMQ (reference sequence). The V and J ends lost 5 bases and 2 bases, in that order; junction bases with no gene match: 4. The chain's CDR3 is CASSDGLAGATDTQYF. The CDR3 DNA sequence: TGTGCCAGCAGCGATGGACTAGCGGGGGCCACAGATACGCAGTATTTT.

The J gene is TRBJ2-1, the V gene TRBV27, with 15 bases fitting TRBD2. The V segment lost 6 bases and the J segment 9 bases; nucleotides outside the gene matches: 6. From germline, CDR1 is MNHEY and CDR2 SMNVEV (reference sequence). This CDR3 region has 15 residues. The CDR3 DNA follows: TGTGCCAGCAGAACCTCGGGACTAGCGGGAGGTGAGCAGTTCTTC. Translation: CASRTSGLAGGEQFF.

This clone has just one count. The chain is built from TRBV5-1 and TRBJ2-7, with 8 bases fitting TRBD2. The CDR3 spans 14 residues. V shed 2 bases and J 5 bases; nucleotides not matched to a gene: 6. Germline loops: CDR1 SGHRS, CDR2 YFSETQ. CDR3 amino acids: CASSLSGRVDEQYF. The CDR3 DNA sequence: TGCGCCAGCAGCTTATCCGGGAGGGTCGACGAGCAGTACTTC.

This clone appeared a single time. This sequence joins TRBV6-5 and TRBJ1-6; D remains ambiguous. The CDR3 runs to 12 residues. Trimming removed 8 bases from V and 12 bases from J, with 14 bases in between. Germline V gene sequence: CDR1 MNHEY, CDR2 SVGAGI. This chain's CDR3 is CASLHNSGPLHF. DNA for the CDR3: TGTGCCAGCTTGCATAATTCAGGACCCCTCCACTTT.

The chain couples TRBV28 to TRBJ1-4; TRBD1 is a possible D gene (5 bases). The length of the CDR3 is 14 residues. The V end was cut by 3 bases, the J end by 6 bases, with 11 bases between. The germline V gene encodes CDR1 MDHEN and CDR2 SYDVKM. The chain's CDR3 is CASSFRDLDEKLFF. CDR3 bases: TGTGCCAGCAGTTTTAGGGACTTGGATGAAAAACTGTTTTTT.

This clone was picked up one time. The gene calls are TRBV5-1 and TRBJ2-1, with unresolved D. This CDR3 has 12 amino acids. V was shortened by 3 bases and J by 4 bases, with 5 bases between the two germline ends. Per the germline V gene, CDR1 is SGHRS and CDR2 is YFSETQ. The CDR3 loop is CASSSLYNEQFF. CDR3 sequence (DNA): TGCGCCAGCAGCTCCCTATACAATGAGCAGTTCTTC.

V is TRBV6-5 and J is TRBJ2-1, with 11 bases fitting TRBD2. V lost 4 bases and J lost 0; bases outside the gene matches: 2. This CDR3 is built from 16 residues. CDR1 is MNHEY, CDR2 SVGAGI, per germline. CDR3 DNA sequence: TGTGCCAGCAGTTTGACTAGCGGGGACTCCTACAATGAGCAGTTCTTC. Amino acids: CASSLTSGDSYNEQFF.

The V and J genes are TRBV7-9 and TRBJ1-6; the match to TRBD1 covers 7 bases. After removal of 5 bases from V and 9 bases from J, the junction contained 16 bases not matched to a gene. Germline V gene sequence: CDR1 SEHNR, CDR2 FQNEAQ (reference sequence). The CDR3 has 17 residues. The CDR3 DNA reads as TGTGCCAGCAGCCCGGGGACAGCGGCGCGTTATGGTTCACCCCTCCACTTT. Protein product: CASSPGTAARYGSPLHF.

A single count supports this clone. This chain links TRBV2 with TRBJ2-1, with 14 bases aligning to TRBD2. The J segment lost 8 bases and the V segment lost 3 bases, leaving 6 bases of the junction unmatched. CDR1 is SNHLY and CDR2 is FYNNEI in the germline V gene. This CDR3 is 16 amino acids long. DNA for the CDR3: TGTGCCAGCAGTGACGTGGGACTAGCGGGAGACCATGAGCAGTTCTTC. Its translation is CASSDVGLAGDHEQFF.

The chain recombines TRBV19 with TRBJ1-6; D is unresolved. Germline assignment: CDR1 LNHDA and CDR2 SQIVND (reference sequence). Trimming left V 3 bases short and J 6 bases short, with 12 bases between. This CDR3 has 15 residues. CDR3 loop: CASSMGSRGNSPLHF. The CDR3 coding sequence is TGTGCCAGTAGTATGGGGTCCCGGGGTAATTCACCCCTCCACTTT.

This rearrangement joins TRBV19 to TRBJ1-2, with D possibly being TRBD1 (5 bases). The CDR3 totals 17 residues. V lost 3 bases and J 6 bases, leaving 23 bases between the germline ends. Germline loops: CDR1 LNHDA, CDR2 SQIVND (reference sequence). CDR3 loop: CASSIRSRDPKGHGYTF. The CDR3 DNA follows: TGTGCCAGTAGTATTAGATCGCGGGACCCAAAGGGGCATGGCTACACCTTC.